The 13 T cell receptor beta chains in this list originate from one sample, sequenced in a study of neurological immune-mediated disorders. In TCRdb, the 5' RACE reads were re-called with MiXCR into one record per CDR3 protein. This sample has about 66,000 distinct CDR3 sequences, with roughly 4.4% found just once. Sequencing was performed on PBMCs. All receptors derive from a woman in her 70s with multiple sclerosis.

This clonotype showed up just a few times. This chain joins TRBV10-3 and TRBJ1-1; D might be TRBD1 (6 bases). Per germline, CDR1 ENHRY and CDR2 SYGVKD. The V and J ends lost 10 bases and 1 base respectively, with 13 bases between them. This CDR3 has 13 residues. The CDR3 region has the DNA TGTGCCACCCTGGGGGCGAAGAACACTGAAGCTTTCTTT. This gives the protein CATLGAKNTEAFF.

This clonotype was seen at least ten times. The V gene is TRBV12-3 or TRBV12-4, the J gene TRBJ1-5, with D perhaps TRBD1 (6 bases). The germline V and J ends were trimmed by 1 base and 7 bases, with 11 bases remaining between them. The CDR3 loop spans 14 amino acids. The CDR3 protein is CASSLDGGRQPQHF. The DNA of the CDR3 is TGTGCCAGCAGTTTAGATGGGGGCCGGCAGCCCCAGCATTTT.

The chain couples TRBV7-2 to TRBJ2-4; D possibly corresponds to TRBD2 (5 bases). V was shortened by 5 bases and J by 9 bases, with 17 bases between the two germline ends. There are 14 residues in the CDR3. Germline V gene lookup returns CDR1 SGHTA and CDR2 FQGNSA. CDR3 sequence (DNA): TGTGCCAGCAGCCCAGGACCTTCTGCGGGCATTCAGTACTTC. It translates to CASSPGPSAGIQYF.

This clonotype was seen many times. The rearrangement uses TRBV21-1 and TRBJ2-3; the table's D gene call, TRBD2, was not cross checked with the DNA. TRBV21-1 is marked as a pseudogene. CDR3 length: 15 amino acids. CDR3 DNA: TGTGCCAGCAGCGCGCAAGCGGGAAGGACAGATACGCAGTATTTT. Amino acids: CASSAQAGRTDTQYF.

This clonotype appeared many times. V usage is TRBV5-1 and J usage is TRBJ2-7, with a tentative D call TRBD1 (6 bases). Germline V gene lookup returns CDR1 SGHRS and CDR2 YFSETQ. CDR3 length equals 15 residues. Deletions cut 0 bases from V and 0 bases from J, with 10 bases between. The CDR3 DNA follows: TGCGCCAGCAGCTTGGGGCCAGGGGACTCCTACGAGCAGTACTTC. Amino acids: CASSLGPGDSYEQYF. The complete variable domain, with remaining parts taken from reference TRBV5-1 and TRBJ2-7, reads KAGVTQTPRYLIKTRGQQVTLSCSPISGHRSVSWYQQTPGQGLQFLFEYFSETQRNKGNFPGRFSGRQFSNSRSEMNVSTLELGDSALYLCASSLGPGDSYEQYFGPGTRLTVT.

A few counts support this clonotype. The chain employs TRBV29-1 and TRBJ2-3; 8 positions agree with TRBD1. Germline trimming cut 4 bases from V and 5 bases from J; bases unmatched to any gene: 5. The CDR3 length is 13 residues. Germline V lookup: CDR1 SQVTM, CDR2 ANQGSEA. The CDR3 DNA is TGCAGCGTTGCCCGCAGGGGGCAAGATACGCAGTATTTT. Its translation: CSVARRGQDTQYF.

This clonotype occurred many times. The V and J genes are TRBV5-1 and TRBJ2-3; the D call may be TRBD1 or TRBD2 (5 bases each). With 3 bases removed from V and 8 bases from J, the gap between germline ends came to 13 bases. CDR1 is SGHRS, CDR2 YFSETQ, per germline. CDR3 size: 13 residues. The CDR3 DNA is TGCGCCAGCAGCTCCTCACGGGGCCTTACGCAGTATTTT. Amino acid sequence: CASSSSRGLTQYF.

This clonotype showed up many times. The V call is TRBV5-6, the J call TRBJ2-1; 8 nucleotides align to TRBD1. The CDR3 runs 15 residues. With 3 bases clipped from V and 7 bases from J, the junction kept 9 bases outside the gene matches. Germline V gives CDR1 SGHDT, CDR2 YYEEEE. In DNA, the CDR3 is TGTGCCAGCAGCTCTGGACAGGGATATAGGAATGAGCAGTTCTTC. Translating it yields CASSSGQGYRNEQFF.

This clonotype was counted many times. The chain couples TRBV4-3 to TRBJ2-7; D is possibly TRBD2 (5 bases). The CDR3 runs to 16 residues. V lost 3 bases to trimming and J lost 6 bases, with 21 bases between them. Germline CDR1 is LGHNA and CDR2 is YSLEER. The CDR3 DNA reads TGCGCCAGCAGCCAGCGGTGGCCCCCTTACGCGGGCGAGCAGTACTTC. As protein: CASSQRWPPYAGEQYF.

This clonotype was observed at least ten times. This chain uses TRBV7-2 with TRBJ2-5; D is uncertain. The CDR3 runs to 13 residues. The germline V gene encodes CDR1 SGHTA and CDR2 FQGNSA. The ends were cut back, 5 bases at V and 13 bases at J, with 20 bases in the middle. CDR3 residues: CASSLLRTESLYF. CDR3 nucleotides: TGTGCCAGCAGCCTACTTAGGACCGAATCGCTGTACTTC.

This clonotype was observed many times. CDR3 protein: CASRQGQTYEQYF. CDR3 in DNA: TGTGCCAGCAGACAGGGACAAACCTACGAGCAGTACTTC. The chain carries TRBV12-3 or TRBV12-4 and TRBJ2-7; TRBD1 is a possible D gene (6 bases). The CDR3 has 13 residues. The V gene lost 6 bases and the J gene lost 2 bases, with 11 bases spanning the gap.

Details on this clonotype: A read error is possible here, since a much larger clone lies one base away. Here the CDR3 reads CDTRGTTEAFF. CDR3 DNA sequence: TGTGACACCAGAGGAACTACTGAAGCTTTCTTT. The genes are TRBV12-3 or TRBV12-4 and TRBJ1-1, with no clear D. The CDR3 covers 11 residues.

This clonotype appeared many times. V is TRBV3-1 and J is TRBJ2-2; either TRBD1 or TRBD2 may fit D (6 bases each). The V and J ends lost 0 bases and 2 bases respectively, with 10 bases between them. The CDR3 runs 16 residues. The V gene's germline CDR1 is LGHDT and CDR2 YNNKEL (reference sequence). The CDR3 here is CASSQERGVNTGELFF. CDR3 nucleotide sequence: TGTGCCAGCAGCCAAGAGAGGGGGGTTAACACCGGGGAGCTGTTTTTT.